The present TCR beta chain was sequenced within a study of shared clonotypes between healthy human individuals. Profiled with immunoSEQ multiplex PCR; TCRdb holds only in-frame clones, not every one. The table has 300,000 to 400,000 clones, 74% seen once; the top ten hold 10%. The CDR3 is 14 amino acids. Germline lookup yields CDR1 SQVTM and CDR2 ANQGSEA. V was shortened by 3 bases and J by 2 bases, with 13 bases between the two germline ends. This clone came up many times. The clonotype comes from a young man in good health. V is TRBV29-1 and J is TRBJ2-5; no reliable D call. Material: memory CD4+ T cells sorted from blood. The subset: CD45RA-negative fraction. The CDR3 is CSVEAPGLQETQYF. The CDR3 nucleotides read TGCAGCGTTGAGGCGCCAGGCCTACAAGAGACCCAGTACTTC. Drawing the rest from reference TRBV29-1 and TRBJ2-5, the complete variable domain is SAVISQKPSRDICQRGTSLTIQCQVDSQVTMMFWYRQQPGQSLTLIATANQGSEATYESGFVIDKFPISRPNLTFSTLTVSNMSPEDSSIYLCSVEAPGLQETQYFGPGTRLLVL.